This paragraph covers one TCR beta chain sequence. The target antigen is unknown. The data were taken from a study of T cells in tuberculosis. Whole-study findings and limits: Active tuberculosis alpha repertoires lay closer to GMM-specific TCRs than controls'.

Stated time point: new active TB diagnosis, blood taken before or within 7 days of starting treatment. Confirmation came from sputum smear and/or culture positivity for M. tuberculosis. Each donor contributed about 110,000 T cells on average, unsorted. Only in-frame clones appear in the TCRdb table, and some are missing; sequencing was by immunoSEQ multiplex PCR. The table lists about 50,000 clones, roughly 96% of them singletons. Germline V gene data show CDR1 as SGHRS and CDR2 as YFSETQ. The V segment lost 0 bases and the J segment 8 bases; nucleotides outside the gene matches: 4. This CDR3 is built from 14 residues.

The sample consisted of PBMCs, taken at tuberculosis diagnosis. This clonotype was sampled from an adult with tuberculosis. The chain couples TRBV5-1 to TRBJ1-2; TRBD1 aligns across 10 bases. The CDR3, as DNA: TGCGCCAGCAGCTTGGAGGGACAGGGGTACGGCTACACCTTC. Amino acids: CASSLEGQGYGYTF. The whole variable domain, remainder taken from reference TRBV5-1 and TRBJ1-2, is KAGVTQTPRYLIKTRGQQVTLSCSPISGHRSVSWYQQTPGQGLQFLFEYFSETQRNKGNFPGRFSGRQFSNSRSEMNVSTLELGDSALYLCASSLEGQGYGYTFGSGTRLTVV.